The 8 T cell receptor beta chains below all came from one sample that was sequenced in a study of T-cell reconstitution after alpha-beta-depleted transplantation in children. Preparation of the TCRbeta library involved a method that used unique molecular identifiers. TCRdb fed the PCR reads into MiXCR, producing one record per CDR3 protein. The sample lists hundreds of thousands of distinct CDR3 sequences, more than 20% seen once, with about 5% in the top ten. The sample in question was PBMCs, mostly from graft donor cells, obtained 360 days after TCRalphabeta/CD19-depleted stem cell transplant. Receptors originate from a female patient aged 2-15 years who had a stem cell transplant for congenital amegakaryocytic thrombocytopenia, so the T cells may come from the graft donor.

The genes are TRBV28 and TRBJ1-1; D gene unclear. The CDR3 has 14 residues. Trimming cost V 3 bases and J 1 base, with 9 bases left between them. Germline assignment: CDR1 MDHEN and CDR2 SYDVKM. The CDR3 spells CASSLGPKNTEAFF. CDR3 DNA sequence: TGTGCCAGCAGTTTGGGTCCGAAGAACACTGAAGCTTTCTTT.

The chain couples TRBV27 to TRBJ2-1; D may correspond to TRBD1 or TRBD2 (5 bases each). Trimming removed 5 bases from V and 7 bases from J, with 15 bases in between. Per the germline V gene, CDR1 is MNHEY and CDR2 is SMNVEV (reference sequence). CDR3 size: 14 residues. CDR3 in amino acids: CASSQSGPWNEQFF. The CDR3 DNA sequence: TGTGCCAGCAGTCAGTCGGGGCCGTGGAATGAGCAGTTCTTC.

The CDR3 DNA follows: TGCAGTGCTGCCCTACCTAGCACAGATACGCAGTATTTT. This encodes CSAALPSTDTQYF. The rearrangement uses TRBV20-1 and TRBJ2-3; no definite D call. The CDR3 runs to 13 residues. V dropped 5 bases and J dropped 0 bases, with 9 bases sitting between them. CDR1 is DFQATT, CDR2 SNEGSKA, per germline (reference sequence).

There are a few counts of this clonotype. This chain joins TRBV28 and TRBJ2-7; tentatively, D is TRBD2 (5 bases). Germline V gene sequence: CDR1 MDHEN, CDR2 SYDVKM. Trimming took 5 bases from V and 2 from J, leaving 19 bases between them. The CDR3 covers 16 residues. CDR3 loop: CASSPGGAEWTYEQYF. DNA for the CDR3: TGTGCCAGCAGTCCCGGAGGAGCGGAGTGGACCTACGAGCAGTACTTC.

J is TRBJ2-2 and V is TRBV7-8; 8 bases line up with TRBD2. This CDR3 is 15 amino acids long. Germline-derived CDR1 and CDR2 are SGHVS and FQNEAQ. Trimming removed 3 bases from V and 7 bases from J; junction bases left unmatched: 7. The CDR3 is CASSLYGGADGELFF. The DNA of the CDR3 is TGTGCCAGCAGCTTGTACGGGGGGGCCGACGGGGAGCTGTTTTTT.

The chain joins TRBV9 to TRBJ2-7, with 9 bases fitting TRBD2. The CDR3 sequence is 14 residues long. V gave up 4 bases and J gave up 4 bases; unmatched junction bases: 6. CDR1 is SGDLS, CDR2 YYNGEE, per germline. CDR3 sequence (DNA): TGTGCCAGCAGCCCCGTGGCGGGAGGGTACGAGCAGTACTTC. Its protein is CASSPVAGGYEQYF.

The chain combines TRBV12-3 or TRBV12-4 with TRBJ2-7, with a weak D call TRBD1 (6 bases). The CDR3 spans 14 residues. V lost 3 bases and J lost 4, with 13 bases in between. The CDR3 coding sequence is TGTGCCAGCAGTTTTACAGGGAAAGCATACGAGCAGTACTTC. Translating gives CASSFTGKAYEQYF.

Only a few counts were recorded for this clonotype. The chain recombines TRBV7-3 with TRBJ2-2; 12 bases fit TRBD2. Germline V gene data show CDR1 as SGHTA and CDR2 as FQGTGA. Trimming cost V 5 bases and J 6 bases; bases outside gene matches: 7. CDR3 length: 16 amino acids. The CDR3: CASSLPSGRAPGELFF. The CDR3 region has the DNA TGTGCCAGCAGCCTCCCTAGCGGGAGGGCCCCCGGGGAGCTGTTTTTT.